Listed here is a single T cell receptor beta chain. It has no known antigen specificity. It has no much larger one-base neighbor in the sample; base qualities were not kept. Each donor gave one peripheral blood draw, averaging approximately 120 mL, which was collected into heparinised tubes. A BD FACSAria II was used to sort naive, central memory, regulatory and stem cell-like memory CD4+ T cells with a panel that included CD45RO, CCR7, CD25, CD127, CD95 and CD27. Purity was above 95% for every sorted population. Right away, PBMCs were isolated by Lymphoprep density gradient centrifugation and were stained directly, with no culture step. To minimize batch effects, samples were stained and sorted in pairs, one healthy donor with one patient per experiment. This sample stems from a study of beta chain features in type 1 diabetes (dated by TCRdb to between 2018 and 2020). Background for the entire study: No differences in mean age, gender distribution, total cell number or subset yield were found between patients and healthy donors. Regulatory and stem cell-like memory subsets were isolated from only 8 patients and about eight healthy donors, whereas naive and central memory subsets came from all 30 or so donors. A total of 85 million to 140 million sorted cells were examined across all samples, and the number of cells per subset was strongly correlated with RNA yield. In the study, TCRB repertoires of sorted circulating CD4+ T cell subsets from recently diagnosed type 1 diabetes patients were compared with those of matched healthy donors.

All of the isolated RNA was reverse transcribed with the High Capacity cDNA Reverse Transcription Kit, so expressed TCRB transcripts were sequenced. Deep immunoSEQ sequencing was applied to naive, central memory and regulatory T cell samples, giving an average of about 3.6 million total reads per sample. Sorted cells were lysed in RLT buffer, and RNA was extracted using DNase-treated RNeasy Micro or Mini kits according to cell number. Each cell subset was processed separately to prevent cross-contamination, with patient and healthy donor samples processed together. Using the immunoSEQ multiplex PCR, TCRB sequences were amplified from cDNA into 87-bp fragments spanning the CDR3 region. Amplicons were sequenced on the Illumina HiSeq platform. Under the source paper's analysis protocol: Synthetic template baselines were used to correct PCR bias computationally, reads within Hamming distance 2 were collapsed together, and singletons that could not be merged were discarded. Reads were aligned to IMGT to assign V, D and J genes, CDR3 length, and insertions or deletions at six rearrangement sites. Within each subset, clonotype counts were normalized to sorted cell number, and only after that were true diversity and Gini coefficients computed with the tcR R package. The overlap coefficient, calculated on TCRB nucleotide sequences, was used to quantify repertoire sharing. In TCRdb, the immuneACCESS table is reduced to in-frame sequences with V and J assigned. These tables do not hold every clone; where another copy was compared, an unresolved V gene accounts for under half, and the others remain unexplained. V, J and clone size reflect that table, while D and trimming were determined from the DNA. This sample has about 59,000 clones in its table, and roughly 60% of those were observed once. Around 2.2% of the sample comes from the top ten.

Overall results and qualifications from the work: Naive, central memory and regulatory TCRB repertoires appeared more similar among patients than among healthy donors. At VDJ recombination sites, patients with type 1 diabetes made fewer insertions and deleted more nucleotides, a pattern implying thymic rearrangement abnormalities. Because the HLA sub-analyses included only small numbers of individuals, any influence of HLA type on TCRB rearrangement was left unresolved. A moderate but significant shortening of TCRB CDR3 length was observed in type 1 diabetes patients in all four CD4+ subsets. PCR might favor shorter templates, but patient and control samples were amplified and corrected together, so any skew would affect both groups equally. Because cDNA rather than genomic DNA was sequenced, highly expressing activated cells could have been over-represented, although no difference in activation and CD3 levels was found between groups.

This sequence was found in a woman between 18 and 30 years old in good health. Material for sequencing was Tregs from blood. The sample's cell subset or site label, decoded: regulatory CD4+ T cells.

The CDR3 reads as follows: CASSAQGLGSPLHF. The DNA sequence follows: TGTGCCAGCAGCGCTCAGGGGCTTGGATCACCCCTCCACTTT. The rearrangement joined TRBV9 to TRBJ1-6; TRBD1 is a possible D gene, resting on 6 matching bases. V and J lose 3 bases and 10 bases, and a span of 14 bases separates them. The germline V gene yields SGDLS for CDR1 and YYNGEE for CDR2. From its cysteine to its phenylalanine, the CDR3 spans 14 amino acids. Left in the record is the CDR3 DNA by itself, 42 bases read in frame from the first base.